This note documents a single TCR beta chain sequence. A clone one base away is much larger, so this may be a read error. Researchers report isolating at least 6.5 million PBMCs per sample. PCR was performed a second time for roughly 7 to 11 cycles using a sample-barcoded 5' primer and a J-beta primer mix. TCRdb recomputed calls from the 5' RACE reads with MiXCR, one row per CDR3 protein. This sample has hundreds of thousands of distinct CDR3 sequences, with about 30% found just once. This specimen belongs to a study of blood T cells in healthy people across ages. The clonotype originates from a woman aged 80 or older in good health. Input material: blood.

CDR3 DNA sequence: TGTGCCAGCAGTGACAGGACGTCTGGCTACACCTTC. This gives the protein CASSDRTSGYTF. The chain is built from TRBV6-1 and TRBJ1-2; D call uncertain. Germline assignment: CDR1 MNHNS and CDR2 SASEGT. The length of the CDR3 is 12 residues. With 3 bases removed from V and 7 bases from J, the gap between germline ends came to 9 bases.